These T cell receptor beta chains were read from a single sample in a study of blood T cell repertoires in COVID-19. TCRdb's table, derived via immunoSEQ multiplex PCR, lists solely in-frame clones and lacks some. There are approximately 220,000 clones in the sample; 70% to 90% occur only once, and roughly 4.2% lies in the top ten. Sequenced input: peripheral blood. The source of these receptors is a man in his fifties or sixties with acute or convalescent COVID-19. Both conserved end residues are part of each CDR3. D genes are given only for firm matches. Size is omitted from some rows. Given values are once, few, many or a class for expanded clones.

TGTGCCAGCAGCTTGGAGGCGCGGCACACCGGGGAGCTGTTTTTT	CASSLEARHTGELFF	many	-	TRBJ2-2	TRBV5-5
TGTGCCTGGAGTGTACGAGCGGGGAGGGAGGAGACCCAGTACTTC	CAWSVRAGREETQYF	-	TRBD2	TRBJ2-5	TRBV30
TGTGCCAGCAGCCGAGACAGGAGCTCCTACGAGCAGTACTTC	CASSRDRSSYEQYF	-	-	TRBJ2-7	TRBV7-8
TGCGCCAGCAGGCCACAGGGGGCGTCTAATGAAAAACTGTTTTTT	CASRPQGASNEKLFF	few	TRBD1	TRBJ1-4	TRBV5-1
TGCGCCAGCAACCCGGGGGGGAGGACTAACACTGAAGCTTTCTTT	CASNPGGRTNTEAFF	-	-	TRBJ1-1	TRBV10-2
TGTGCCAGCAGGGCGGCCGGACAGCGGTCCACCTTC	CASRAAGQRSTF	-	-	TRBJ1-2	TRBV12-3/TRBV12-4
TGTGCCAGCAGCTTAAATGGGACAGCAGTATCGGCCCAGCATTTT	CASSLNGTAVSAQHF	-	TRBD1	TRBJ1-5	TRBV7-9
TGTGCCAGCAGCCGAGACTACACCCCCTACGAGCAGTACTTC	CASSRDYTPYEQYF	-	-	TRBJ2-7	TRBV7-6
TGTGCCAGCTCACCACGTCCAGGGGGCTTCAGTTCACCCCTCCACTTT	CASSPRPGGFSSPLHF	once	TRBD1	TRBJ1-6	TRBV18
TGTGCCAGCAGCTTCCAGGGATTAAACACTGAAGCTTTCTTT	CASSFQGLNTEAFF	once	-	TRBJ1-1	TRBV5-8
TGCGCCAGCAGCTTGGGAGTCAGTCCGAGCGCAAATGAAAAACTGTTTTTT	CASSLGVSPSANEKLFF	-	-	TRBJ1-4	TRBV5-1
TGTGCCAGCACCACCGGTGGCGGCTATGGCTACACCTTC	CASTTGGGYGYTF	-	-	TRBJ1-2	TRBV5-5
TGTGCCAGCAGCTTACAGGCGTTCGTGTACGAGCAGTACTTC	CASSLQAFVYEQYF	-	-	TRBJ2-7	TRBV7-2
TGTGCCAGCTCGAAGACAGGGGGCGCGTATTCAGATACGCAGTATTTT	CASSKTGGAYSDTQYF	-	TRBD1	TRBJ2-3	TRBV18
TGTGCCAGCAGTGTCCGACAGGGGGCCCAAGAGACCCAGTACTTC	CASSVRQGAQETQYF	-	TRBD1	TRBJ2-5	TRBV2
TGTGCCAGCACCCCGGGGGGGGACTATGGCTACACCTTC	CASTPGGDYGYTF	-	-	TRBJ1-2	TRBV6-5
TGCGCCAGCAGCCCCCAGACAGGGGTGAACACTGAAGCTTTCTTT	CASSPQTGVNTEAFF	-	TRBD1	TRBJ1-1	TRBV5-1
TGTGCCTGGAGCGGCGGTAGCAATCAGCCCCAGCATTTT	CAWSGGSNQPQHF	-	-	TRBJ1-5	TRBV30
TGTGCCAGCAGCTTAGGGGGGAGGGGCGGCAATCAGCCCCAGCATTTT	CASSLGGRGGNQPQHF	-	-	TRBJ1-5	TRBV11-2
TGCGCCAGCAGCTTTACCCAGGGGTTTTCTAATGAAAAACTGTTTTTT	CASSFTQGFSNEKLFF	-	-	TRBJ1-4	TRBV5-1
TGTGCCAGTACCTATCTGACAGGGAACTATGGCTACACCTTC	CASTYLTGNYGYTF	-	TRBD1	TRBJ1-2	TRBV19
TGCGCCAGCAGTCAATCGGTAGTACTTTACAATGAGCAGTTCTTC	CASSQSVVLYNEQFF	-	-	TRBJ2-1	TRBV23-1
TGTGCCAGCAGGCCTCCGGGATCCCGGGCTAAGACCTTC	CASRPPGSRAKTF	-	-	TRBJ1-2	TRBV6-5
TGTGCCAGCAGTTACTCGAGGGCAGCCCCCGGCGGGGAGCTGTTTTTT	CASSYSRAAPGGELFF	-	-	TRBJ2-2	TRBV6-5
TGCAGCGCCTTGCGACAGGGAGTTGGCTACACCTTC	CSALRQGVGYTF	-	TRBD1	TRBJ1-2	TRBV29-1
TGTGCCAGCAGCGTGGGACTCAGGGTGGGTCAGCCCCAGCATTTT	CASSVGLRVGQPQHF	few	-	TRBJ1-5	TRBV7-2
TGTGCCAGTAGTATAAACGGTCAAGAGACCCAGTACTTC	CASSINGQETQYF	-	-	TRBJ2-5	TRBV19
TGCGCCAGCAGTGCACAGGTTAATTCACCCCTCCACTTT	CASSAQVNSPLHF	-	-	TRBJ1-6	TRBV10-1